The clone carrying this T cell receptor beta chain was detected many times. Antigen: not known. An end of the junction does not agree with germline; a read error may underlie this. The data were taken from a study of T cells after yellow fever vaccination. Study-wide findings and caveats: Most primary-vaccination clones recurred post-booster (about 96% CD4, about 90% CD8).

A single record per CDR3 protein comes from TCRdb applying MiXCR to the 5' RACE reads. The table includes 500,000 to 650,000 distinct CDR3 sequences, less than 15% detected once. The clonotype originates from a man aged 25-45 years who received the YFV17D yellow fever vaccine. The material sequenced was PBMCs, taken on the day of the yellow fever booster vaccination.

CDR3 region: CASSLAYTEAFF. The CDR3 coding sequence is TGTGCCAGCAGTTTAGCGTACACTGAAGCTTTCTTT. The V gene is TRBV7-9, the J gene TRBJ1-1; D is unclear. From germline, CDR1 is SEHNR and CDR2 FQNEAQ (reference sequence). This CDR3 has 12 amino acids.